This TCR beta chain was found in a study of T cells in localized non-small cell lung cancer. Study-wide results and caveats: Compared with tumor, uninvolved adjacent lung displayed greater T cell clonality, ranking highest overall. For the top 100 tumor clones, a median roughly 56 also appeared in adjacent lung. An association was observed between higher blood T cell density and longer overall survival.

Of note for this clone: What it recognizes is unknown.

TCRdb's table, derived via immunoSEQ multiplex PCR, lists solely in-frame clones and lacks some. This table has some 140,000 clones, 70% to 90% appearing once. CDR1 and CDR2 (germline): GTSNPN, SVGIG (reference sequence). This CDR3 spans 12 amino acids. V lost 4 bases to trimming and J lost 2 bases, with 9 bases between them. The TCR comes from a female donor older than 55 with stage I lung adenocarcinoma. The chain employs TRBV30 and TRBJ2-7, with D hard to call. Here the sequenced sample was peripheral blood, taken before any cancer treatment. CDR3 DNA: TGTGCCTGGAAAGTCACAACCTACGAGCAGTACTTC. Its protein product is CAWKVTTYEQYF.